A selection of T cell receptor beta chains follows, all from one sample in a study of T cell responses to AZD1222 COVID-19 vaccine. The protocol was immunoSEQ multiplex PCR, while the TCRdb copy is restricted to in-frame clones and leaves out a portion. The sample includes about 85,000 clones, approximately 83% of them seen just once. The specimen comprised peripheral blood, sampled on day 0 of AZD1222 vaccination. The receptors shown here come from an adult in good health. Both conserved end residues are part of each CDR3. D genes are given only for firm matches. Some rows have no size entry. The others give once, few or many, or a class for an expanded clone.

>NA|TRBV21-1|TRBJ2-3|NA
CASSQGSPTDTQYF
TGTGCCAGCAGCCAGGGGTCCCCCACAGATACGCAGTATTTT
>TRBD2|TRBV19|TRBJ2-6|NA
CASNRDYGSSGANVLTF
TGTGCCAGTAACCGGGACTACGGGAGCTCTGGGGCCAACGTCCTGACTTTC
>NA|TRBV9|TRBJ1-5|NA
CASSVAGHLNQPQHF
TGTGCCAGCAGCGTAGCGGGACACCTGAATCAGCCCCAGCATTTT
>NA|TRBV6-6|TRBJ2-3|NA
CASSYGGGRGTDTQYF
TGTGCCAGCAGTTACGGGGGTGGACGTGGCACAGATACGCAGTATTTT
>NA|TRBV13|TRBJ2-5|NA
CASSLRRLVGYQETQYF
TGTGCCAGCAGCTTAAGGCGACTAGTGGGGTACCAAGAGACCCAGTACTTC
>TRBD2|TRBV6-5|TRBJ2-7|NA
CASRLAGDSYEQYF
TGTGCCAGCAGACTAGCGGGAGATTCGTACGAGCAGTACTTC
>NA|TRBV6-1|TRBJ2-2|NA
CASSDPVSAGELFF
TGTGCCAGCAGTGACCCAGTTTCGGCCGGGGAGCTGTTTTTT
>NA|TRBV4-1|TRBJ2-1|NA
CASSQGLVLVYNEQFF
TGCGCCAGCAGCCAAGGACTAGTTTTAGTCTACAATGAGCAGTTCTTC
>NA|TRBV12-3/TRBV12-4|TRBJ2-7|NA
CASSPHHEQYF
TGTGCCAGCAGCCCCCACCACGAGCAGTACTTC
>NA|TRBV3-1/TRBV3-2|TRBJ1-2|NA
CASSRGRGYTF
TGTGCCAGCAGCCGGGGCCGGGGCTACACCTTC
>NA|TRBV18|TRBJ1-1|once
CASSLGLVSAGSTEAFF
TGTGCCAGCTCACTAGGACTAGTTTCGGCGGGGAGCACTGAAGCTTTCTTT
>NA|TRBV25-1|TRBJ1-1|NA
CASSAPGRATEAFF
TGTGCCAGCAGTGCTCCGGGGAGAGCAACTGAAGCTTTCTTT
>NA|TRBV9|TRBJ2-3|NA
CASSVAADTQYF
TGTGCCAGCAGCGTAGCCGCAGATACGCAGTATTTT
>NA|TRBV20-1|TRBJ2-2|NA
CSAPTHRELFF
TGCAGTGCCCCGACCCACCGGGAGCTGTTTTTT
>TRBD1|TRBV10-1|TRBJ2-7|NA
CASSESSTGGVTYEQYF
TGCGCCAGCAGTGAGTCGTCCACAGGGGGTGTGACCTACGAGCAGTACTTC
>NA|TRBV7-3|TRBJ2-1|NA
CASSLGLVSYNEQFF
TGTGCCAGCAGCCTAGGGCTAGTGAGCTACAATGAGCAGTTCTTC
>NA|TRBV3-1/TRBV3-2|TRBJ2-7|once
CARPPGQSGDEQYF
TGTGCCAGGCCTCCGGGACAATCTGGGGACGAGCAGTACTTC
>NA|TRBV6-2/TRBV6-3|TRBJ1-5|NA
CASSSERKGSQHF
TGTGCCAGCAGCTCCGAACGAAAAGGGTCCCAGCATTTT
>NA|TRBV2|TRBJ1-2|NA
CANPQDNYGYTF
TGTGCCAATCCACAGGATAACTATGGCTACACCTTC
>NA|TRBV6-5|TRBJ1-6|NA
CASSYPTLGSPLHF
TGTGCCAGCAGTTACCCGACGTTAGGTTCACCCCTCCACTTT
>NA|TRBV6-5|TRBJ1-5|NA
CASSYSGGDNQPQHF
TGTGCCAGCAGTTACTCGGGGGGAGACAATCAGCCCCAGCATTTT
>NA|TRBV19|TRBJ2-1|NA
CASSIVSGGRGTNEQFF
TGTGCCAGTAGTATCGTTTCCGGGGGCAGGGGCACCAATGAGCAGTTCTTC
>NA|TRBV14|TRBJ2-1|NA
CASSQVRIAFSYNEQFF
TGTGCCAGCAGCCAAGTCAGGATCGCTTTCTCCTACAATGAGCAGTTCTTC
>NA|TRBV9|TRBJ2-3|NA
CASSISDPDTQYF
TGTGCCAGCAGCATTTCGGACCCAGATACGCAGTATTTT
>NA|TRBV5-4|TRBJ2-3|NA
CASSSLGGSTDTQYF
TGTGCCAGCAGCTCTCTCGGAGGGTCCACAGATACGCAGTATTTT
>TRBD2|TRBV24-1|TRBJ2-7|few
CATSDPSSGRSYEQYF
TGTGCCACCAGTGACCCCTCTAGCGGGAGGTCCTACGAGCAGTACTTC
>NA|TRBV11-2|TRBJ2-2|few
CASSLGGGGTGELFF
TGTGCCAGCAGCTTAGGAGGGGGTGGCACCGGGGAGCTGTTTTTT
>NA|TRBV9|TRBJ2-7|NA
CASSVGPGGDYEQYF
TGTGCCAGCAGCGTAGGGCCGGGGGGCGACTACGAGCAGTACTTC
>TRBD2|TRBV3-1/TRBV3-2|TRBJ2-4|NA
CASSQDRVAGAKNIQYF
TGTGCCAGCAGCCAAGACAGAGTAGCGGGAGCCAAAAACATTCAGTACTTC
>NA|TRBV25-1|TRBJ1-2|NA
CASSEYVILQGGDGYTF
TGTGCCAGCAGTGAATACGTAATACTACAGGGAGGAGATGGCTACACCTTC
>NA|TRBV7-3|TRBJ1-5|NA
CASSLIGGSNQPQHF
TGTGCCAGCAGCTTAATTGGGGGGAGCAATCAGCCCCAGCATTTT
>NA|TRBV5-5|TRBJ2-7|few
CASSLHPSEQYF
TGTGCCAGCAGCTTGCATCCGAGCGAGCAGTACTTC
>NA|TRBV2|TRBJ1-2|NA
CASSVGGRSGGYTF
TGTGCCAGCAGTGTGGGTGGCAGGAGTGGAGGCTACACCTTC
>NA|TRBV15|TRBJ2-7|NA
CATSRDRGPGGYEQYF
TGTGCCACCAGCAGAGATAGGGGACCAGGGGGGTACGAGCAGTACTTC
>NA|TRBV11-3|TRBJ2-7|NA
CASSLLGPTGTYSYEQYF
TGTGCCAGCAGCTTACTCGGCCCCACCGGGACTTACTCCTACGAGCAGTACTTC
>TRBD1|TRBV28|TRBJ1-2|NA
CASSLFDRVSYGYTF
TGTGCCAGCAGTTTGTTTGACAGGGTCTCCTATGGCTACACCTTC
>NA|TRBV7-9|TRBJ2-3|NA
CASTPEGPLDTQYF
TGTGCCAGCACGCCGGAGGGCCCGTTGGATACGCAGTATTTT
>NA|TRBV11-2|TRBJ1-6|once
CASSQNNRNSPLHF
TGTGCCAGCAGCCAAAACAACAGGAATTCACCCCTCCACTTT
>NA|TRBV7-9|TRBJ1-2|NA
CASSLSLDGYTF
TGTGCCAGCAGCCTGAGCTTAGATGGCTACACCTTC
>TRBD2|TRBV7-3|TRBJ2-3|NA
CASSANLAGGPDTQYF
TGTGCCAGCAGCGCAAACTTAGCGGGAGGGCCGGATACGCAGTATTTT
>NA|TRBV21-1|TRBJ2-7|NA
CASSKVAGEHYEQYF
TGTGCCAGCAGCAAAGTGGCGGGAGAACATTACGAGCAGTACTTC
>NA|TRBV2|TRBJ2-7|NA
CASSEGGYDSEQYF
TGTGCCAGCAGTGAAGGTGGGTATGACTCCGAGCAGTACTTC
>NA|TRBV6-4|TRBJ1-2|NA
CASSDSWGRGGYTF
TGTGCCAGCAGTGACTCCTGGGGCAGGGGTGGCTACACCTTC
>TRBD2|TRBV30|TRBJ2-7|once
CAWRSGRSSYEQYF
TGTGCCTGGAGGAGCGGGAGGAGCTCCTACGAGCAGTACTTC
>TRBD2|TRBV9|TRBJ2-5|few
CASSGPRTRGNQETQYF
TGTGCCAGCAGCGGTCCACGGACGCGGGGGAACCAAGAGACCCAGTACTTC
>NA|TRBV5-1|TRBJ1-1|NA
CASSLKGPPSTEAFF
TGCGCCAGCAGCTTGAAGGGCCCGCCCTCCACTGAAGCTTTCTTT
>NA|TRBV19|TRBJ1-5|NA
CASSVQGKSNQPQHF
TGTGCCAGTAGTGTTCAGGGCAAGAGCAATCAGCCCCAGCATTTT
>TRBD1|TRBV10-3|TRBJ2-7|NA
CAIGTGDSYEQYF
TGTGCCATCGGGACAGGGGATTCCTACGAGCAGTACTTC
>NA|TRBV6-1|TRBJ2-1|NA
CASSDPRGTPPYNEQFF
TGTGCCAGCAGTGACCCCCGGGGGACACCCCCCTACAATGAGCAGTTCTTC
>NA|TRBV18|TRBJ2-7|NA
CASSIGATYEQYF
TGTGCCAGCTCAATAGGGGCGACCTACGAGCAGTACTTC
>NA|TRBV24-1|TRBJ2-7|NA
CATSDLQGSQEVRYF
TGTGCCACCAGTGATTTGCAGGGTTCCCAGGAAGTTAGGTACTTC
>TRBD1|TRBV18|TRBJ2-3|NA
CASSSSHTGGQTDTQYF
TGTGCCAGCTCGTCCTCCCACACAGGGGGCCAAACAGATACGCAGTATTTT
>NA|TRBV27|TRBJ1-6|NA
CASSLQGNYNSPLHF
TGTGCCAGCAGTTTACAGGGGAATTATAATTCACCCCTCCACTTT
>TRBD2|TRBV7-3|TRBJ2-1|NA
CATAAQREGEQFF
TGTGCCACTGCCGCCCAGCGGGAGGGTGAGCAGTTCTTC
>TRBD1|TRBV5-1|TRBJ1-5|once
CASSLGQGRNQPQHF
TGCGCCAGCAGTCTCGGACAGGGCCGCAATCAGCCCCAGCATTTT
>NA|TRBV11-3|TRBJ2-7|NA
CASSLEGYEQYF
TGTGCCAGCAGCTTAGAGGGGTACGAGCAGTACTTC
>NA|TRBV6-1|TRBJ1-3|NA
CASRGSGREGNTIYF
TGTGCCAGCAGGGGATCTGGCAGGGAAGGAAACACCATATATTTT